This T cell receptor (beta chain) was profiled in a study of cytomegalovirus exposure and HLA in healthy donors. At the level of the study: Most donors, around 81% of a few hundred genotyped, fell in the Caucasian-associated ancestry cluster. Study conclusions and caveats: In vitro work confirmed that a few CMV-associated chains recognize CMV antigens. Earlier analysis yielded a pattern in which most TCR beta V segments were productive about 87% or about 30% of the time. TCR beta chains associated with HLA were, in a later analysis, more clonally expanded than equally common others.

V lost 6 bases to trimming and J lost 3 bases, with 14 bases between them. Per the germline V gene, CDR1 is PRHDT and CDR2 is FYEKMQ (reference sequence). The CDR3 loop spans 15 amino acids. For this clone: The antigen remains undetermined.

The PCR was carried out with 60 Vbeta primers and 13 Jbeta primers. Data came from immunoSEQ multiplex PCR; TCRdb stores just in-frame clones and leaves some out. The data contain fewer than 120,000 clones, around 79% of them singletons. The clonotype was recovered from a woman in her thirties in good health and CMV-seronegative. What was sequenced was PBMCs. The chain employs TRBV13 and TRBJ2-2; D unclear. CDR3 region: CASRIYSFYTGELFF. CDR3 sequence (DNA): TGTGCCAGCAGGATATACAGTTTCTACACCGGGGAGCTGTTTTTT.